This T cell receptor (beta chain) was identified during a study of T-cell memory formation after mild COVID-19. TCRdb ran MiXCR on the 5' RACE reads and lists one entry per CDR3 protein. Of 100,000 to 150,000 distinct CDR3 sequences detected, roughly 6% appear once; the ten largest clones hold approximately 2%. The length of the CDR3 is 14 residues. Trimming cost V 6 bases and J 3 bases, with 15 bases left between them. The genes are TRBV12-3 or TRBV12-4 and TRBJ2-7, with TRBD2 as a possible D gene (5 bases). The sequenced sample was PBMCs or a T cell subset sorted from them (not recorded which). The sequence was collected from an adult woman who had mild COVID-19 (a few samples of this study predate the infection). Cell type and time point are not known. The CDR3 coding sequence is TGTGCCAGCAGCCCTATCGGGAAAGACTACGAGCAGTACTTC. Translated, it gives CASSPIGKDYEQYF.